This T cell receptor beta chain comes out of a study of T cell responses to AZD1222 COVID-19 vaccine. This clone showed up just once. Its specificity is not known. The table came from immunoSEQ multiplex PCR; TCRdb's copy has only in-frame clones and leaves some out. The sample shows 120,000 or so clones, less than 90% of them seen only once. The CDR3 runs 14 residues. Germline values: CDR1 MNHEY, CDR2 SVGAGI. The junction had 3 bases not matched to a gene; V was cut back by 1 base and J by 6 bases. General study findings and limits: Baseline testing showed seropositivity in only a handful of AZD1222 recipients. Most donors were white British and more were female, and clonal diversity was possibly underestimated. Without day 14 samples, only post-peak T cell repertoires were studied. Spike-specific TCR repertoires showed rising breadth and depth after two AZD1222 doses.

The chain links TRBV6-5 to TRBJ2-3, with 8 nucleotides matching TRBD2. The TCR comes from an adult in good health. Source: peripheral blood, taken on day 0 of AZD1222 vaccination. The CDR3 DNA reads TGTGCCAGCAGTTACTACGGGAGGGGCGATACGCAGTATTTT. It specifies CASSYYGRGDTQYF.